This TCR beta chain appears in the sequencing data of a study of memory CD4+ T cells and cytomegalovirus serostatus. Findings and limits, study-wide: About 40% of the roughly 160 known CMV-associated TCRbeta sequences appeared in CD4+ memory.

Profiling relied on immunoSEQ multiplex PCR, and the TCRdb table lists in-frame clones only, not all of them. The profile shows 40,000 to 60,000 clones, approximately 78% of them singletons. This CDR3 comprises 13 residues. With 1 base removed from V and 1 base from J, the gap between germline ends came to 7 bases. Germline assignment: CDR1 GTSNPN and CDR2 SVGIG (reference sequence). Remarks on this clone: Antigen: not known.

The sort gate was single viable CD3+CD4+CD8-CD45RO+ cells for memory CD4+ T cells. Total CD4+ T cells were enriched by CD4 positive selection. The V and J genes are TRBV30 and TRBJ1-1, with unresolved D. This receptor was obtained from an adult in good health and CMV-seronegative. Sequencing input: memory CD4+ T cells from blood. The CDR3 DNA is TGTGCCTGGAGTGGGGCCCCGAACACTGAAGCTTTCTTT. Amino acid sequence: CAWSGAPNTEAFF.